A single sample gave rise to the 17 T cell receptor beta chains below, sequenced in a study of T cell responses to AZD1222 COVID-19 vaccine. TCRdb's copy holds only in-frame clones and misses some; the assay was immunoSEQ multiplex PCR. Here the sample spans 100,000 to 120,000 clones, around 90% being singletons. The starting material was peripheral blood, obtained 28 days after the second AZD1222 dose. The receptor set was obtained from an adult who received the AZD1222 COVID-19 vaccine.

The chain joins TRBV7-2 to TRBJ2-2; 8 bases are shared with TRBD2. Looked up from germline, CDR1 is SGHTA and CDR2 is FQGNSA. The CDR3 covers 13 residues. J lost 6 bases, V lost 5 bases, and 2 bases had no gene match. The CDR3 region has the DNA TGTGCCAGCAGCCAGGGACTAGCCGGGGAGCTGTTTTTT. Amino acids: CASSQGLAGELFF.

V is TRBV7-2 and J is TRBJ1-4, with D perhaps TRBD1 (6 bases). The V end lost 1 base, the J end lost 10 bases, and 16 bases lay between the germline ends. CDR1 and CDR2 from the germline V gene are SGHTA and FQGNSA. This CDR3 has 15 amino acids. The CDR3: CASSLVGQVGGKLFF. CDR3 nucleotides: TGTGCCAGCAGCTTAGTGGGACAAGTCGGCGGAAAACTGTTTTTT.

The sample holds a few counts of this clone. The chain employs TRBV5-1 and TRBJ2-7; 7 bases are a match to TRBD1. Unmatched junction bases numbered 10, after V lost 5 bases and J lost 5 bases. Germline V gives CDR1 SGHRS, CDR2 YFSETQ. The CDR3 covers 14 residues. CDR3 DNA: TGCGCCAGCAGTAAGGGACAGTCTTCGCACGAGCAGTACTTC. This gives the protein CASSKGQSSHEQYF. Combining the CDR3 with reference TRBV5-1 and TRBJ2-7 gives the whole variable domain KAGVTQTPRYLIKTRGQQVTLSCSPISGHRSVSWYQQTPGQGLQFLFEYFSETQRNKGNFPGRFSGRQFSNSRSEMNVSTLELGDSALYLCASSKGQSSHEQYFGPGTRLTVT.

This clone was detected once. V and J are TRBV6-5 and TRBJ2-7; a weak D match, TRBD1 (5 bases). V lost 2 bases and J 3 bases, leaving 8 bases between the germline ends. Germline CDR1 and CDR2: MNHEY and SVGAGI. The CDR3 runs to 13 residues. CDR3 sequence (DNA): TGTGCCAGCAGTTACGGGGCCAGCTACGAGCAGTACTTC. Its translation: CASSYGASYEQYF.

This chain uses TRBV19 with TRBJ2-7; 8 bases map to TRBD2. The junction had 4 bases not matched to a gene; V was cut back by 3 bases and J by 0 bases. CDR1 and CDR2 (germline): LNHDA, SQIVND (reference sequence). This CDR3 region has 15 residues. In nucleotides, the CDR3 is TGTGCCAGTAGTATCGGCGGGGGGTACTCCTACGAGCAGTACTTC. It translates to CASSIGGGYSYEQYF. Based on the CDR3 plus reference TRBV19 and TRBJ2-7, the full variable domain is DGGITQSPKYLFRKEGQNVTLSCEQNLNHDAMYWYRQDPGQGLRLIYYSQIVNDFQKGDIAEGYSVSREKKESFPLTVTSAQKNPTAFYLCASSIGGGYSYEQYFGPGTRLTVT.

The chain carries TRBV6-6 and TRBJ2-3; 7 bases are a match to TRBD2. Losses at the gene ends were 7 bases for V and 2 bases for J; bases not matched to a gene: 9. This CDR3 contains 15 residues. Germline loops: CDR1 MNHNY, CDR2 SVGAGI (reference sequence). The CDR3 nucleotides read TGTGCCAGCACCCCCCCCGGGGGGAACACAGATACGCAGTATTTT. It specifies CASTPPGGNTDTQYF.

The chain links TRBV9 to TRBJ2-3; 9 nucleotides line up with TRBD2. This CDR3 contains 18 residues. The ends lost 1 base at V and 4 bases at J; junction bases unmatched: 13. Per germline, CDR1 SGDLS and CDR2 YYNGEE. CDR3 bases: TGTGCCAGCAGCGTAACCCTAGCGGGACCCACAAAACCAGATACGCAGTATTTT. It translates to CASSVTLAGPTKPDTQYF. Based on the CDR3 plus reference TRBV9 and TRBJ2-3, the full variable domain is DSGVTQTPKHLITATGQRVTLRCSPRSGDLSVYWYQQSLDQGLQFLIQYYNGEERAKGNILERFSAQQFPDLHSELNLSSLELGDSALYFCASSVTLAGPTKPDTQYFGPGTRLTVL.

On this clone itself: Since the CDR3 does not end with the conserved phenylalanine or tryptophan, this likely comes from a read error. Because the CDR3's place on the DNA is in doubt, the DNA is left out and the CDR3 is given as listed by TCRdb. The CDR3 loop is CASVGVRSL. The chain recombines TRBV2 with TRBJ1-4. CDR1 and CDR2 from the germline V gene are SNHLY and FYNNEI. The CDR3 spans 9 amino acids, including both terminal residues.

The rearrangement links TRBV6-2 or TRBV6-3 to TRBJ2-5; the D gene could be TRBD1 or TRBD2 (5 bases each). The CDR3 is 15 residues long. V was cut by 2 bases and J by 1 base, with 11 bases left in between. CDR1 is MNHEY, CDR2 SVGEGT, per germline. The CDR3 sequence is CASSYGGGLQETQYF. DNA of the CDR3: TGTGCCAGCAGTTACGGGGGTGGTCTCCAAGAGACCCAGTACTTC.

J is TRBJ1-2 and V is TRBV11-2, with TRBD1 matching 8 bases. CDR1 and CDR2 from the germline V gene are SGHAT and FQNNGV. V shed 0 bases and J 8 bases; nucleotides not matched to a gene: 5. The CDR3 runs to 14 residues. The CDR3 spells CASSLDQGAWGYTF. The CDR3 DNA reads TGTGCCAGCAGCTTAGATCAGGGGGCGTGGGGCTACACCTTC.

The chain links TRBV11-2 to TRBJ2-3; the D gene is possibly TRBD2 (5 bases). Germline V lookup: CDR1 SGHAT, CDR2 FQNNGV. The ends were cut back, 1 base at V and 6 bases at J, with 11 bases in the middle. The CDR3 runs to 14 residues. In nucleotides, the CDR3 is TGTGCCAGCAGCTTAGTTAGCGCGGAGGATACGCAGTATTTT. Translation gives CASSLVSAEDTQYF.

The rearrangement links TRBV5-4 to TRBJ2-2, with 7 bases lining up with TRBD1. The J segment lost 5 bases and the V segment lost 4 bases, leaving 8 bases of the junction unmatched. Per the germline V gene, CDR1 is SGHNT and CDR2 is YYREEE (reference sequence). The CDR3 loop spans 15 amino acids. The CDR3 nucleotides are TGTGCCAGCAGCCCAACCCGGGACAGAACCGGGGAGCTGTTTTTT. Amino acid sequence: CASSPTRDRTGELFF.

CDR3 loop: CASSHRLAGGSPGYNEQFF. CDR3 DNA sequence: TGCGCCAGCAGCCACCGACTAGCGGGGGGCTCCCCCGGGTACAATGAGCAGTTCTTC. The chain is built from TRBV4-3 and TRBJ2-1; 13 bases fit TRBD2. CDR3 length: 19 amino acids. The V gene's germline CDR1 is LGHNA and CDR2 YSLEER. After removal of 3 bases from V and 4 bases from J, the junction contained 12 bases not matched to a gene.

The rearrangement uses TRBV2 and TRBJ1-1; tentatively, D is TRBD1 (5 bases). The germline V gene encodes CDR1 SNHLY and CDR2 FYNNEI. Trimming left V 7 bases short and J 5 bases short, with 14 bases between. This CDR3 is 13 amino acids long. This CDR3 reads CASTQMGGTEAFF. DNA of the CDR3: TGTGCCAGCACCCAAATGGGGGGAACTGAAGCTTTCTTT.

V gene TRBV9 combines with J gene TRBJ2-2, with D perhaps being TRBD1 or TRBD2 (5 bases each). CDR3 size: 13 residues. The V and J ends lost 9 bases and 2 bases respectively, with 11 bases between them. Germline assignment: CDR1 SGDLS and CDR2 YYNGEE. As DNA, the CDR3 is TGTGCCACTCGGGGACCTAACACCGGGGAGCTGTTTTTT. This gives the protein CATRGPNTGELFF.

The chain combines TRBV10-3 with TRBJ2-5, with D unresolved. Germline V gives CDR1 ENHRY, CDR2 SYGVKD. CDR3 length: 13 amino acids. V shed 3 bases and J shed 5 bases, with 10 bases lying between them. The CDR3 sequence: CAISETKEETQYF. The DNA for the CDR3 is TGTGCCATCAGTGAAACCAAGGAGGAGACCCAGTACTTC.

Here the CDR3 DNA reads TGTGCCAGCAAGAACGGGGAGCTGTTTTTT. This encodes CASKNGELFF. The chain couples TRBV2 to TRBJ2-2, with D uncertain. V was shortened by 7 bases and J by 7 bases, with 4 bases between the two germline ends. This CDR3 comprises 10 residues. Per germline, CDR1 SNHLY and CDR2 FYNNEI.